This is a list of T cell receptor beta chains from one sample in a study of PD-L1 blockade in urothelial cancer. The method was immunoSEQ multiplex PCR; TCRdb's version includes in-frame clones alone and lacks a portion of them. This sample carries around 110,000 clones, about 91% of them seen once, and the ten largest clones take around 3.7%. This specimen consisted of PBMCs, obtained around atezolizumab (anti-PD-L1) treatment. All receptors derive from a man aged 60 to 75 with urothelial cancer. CDR3s include the opening cysteine and the closing phenylalanine or tryptophan. The D gene is left open where the match is weak. Part of the rows lack a size; the others show once, few, many or a class for expanded clones.

V gene	clone size	D gene	J gene	CDR3 protein	CDR3 DNA
TRBV7-3	-	-	TRBJ2-5	CASSSNGRETQYF	TGTGCCAGCAGCTCCAACGGCAGGGAGACCCAGTACTTC
TRBV7-3	-	TRBD2	TRBJ2-7	CASSLTGGDEQYF	TGTGCCAGCAGCTTAACGGGGGGGGACGAGCAGTACTTC
TRBV18	-	TRBD2	TRBJ2-7	CASSHTSGHDHEQYF	TGTGCCAGCTCACACACTAGCGGGCACGACCACGAGCAGTACTTC
TRBV11-2	-	-	TRBJ2-3	CASSLDLMGGRTDTQYF	TGTGCCAGCAGCTTAGATCTTATGGGGGGTCGCACAGATACGCAGTATTTT
TRBV18	-	TRBD1	TRBJ1-2	CASSLRDRPSPGGYTF	TGTGCCAGCTCACTCCGGGACAGACCTTCTCCAGGTGGCTACACCTTC
TRBV14	-	TRBD2	TRBJ2-7	CASSQEAVAGTYEQYF	TGTGCCAGCAGCCAAGAGGCGGTAGCGGGGACCTACGAGCAGTACTTC
TRBV7-8	-	TRBD1	TRBJ2-3	CASRTGADTQYF	TGTGCCAGCAGGACAGGGGCAGATACGCAGTATTTT
TRBV28	-	TRBD1	TRBJ1-2	CASTRQGYGYTF	TGTGCCAGCACCCGACAGGGCTATGGCTACACCTTC
TRBV4-3	-	-	TRBJ1-6	CASSQEQGLGSPLHF	TGCGCCAGCAGCCAAGAGCAGGGGCTGGGTTCACCCCTCCACTTT
TRBV4-1	-	-	TRBJ1-1	CASSQGGRNTEAFF	TGCGCCAGCAGCCAAGGCGGCAGGAACACTGAAGCTTTCTTT
TRBV19	once	TRBD2	TRBJ2-2	CASSIGWGGTGELFF	TGTGCCAGTAGTATAGGCTGGGGAGGGACCGGGGAGCTGTTTTTT
TRBV29-1	once	TRBD1	TRBJ1-5	CSVAQGASQPQHF	TGCAGCGTTGCACAGGGGGCGAGTCAGCCCCAGCATTTT
TRBV11-2	-	-	TRBJ2-7	CASSLTVYEQYF	TGTGCCAGCAGCTTAACTGTTTACGAGCAGTACTTC
TRBV5-1	-	TRBD1	TRBJ1-3	CASSPGTGLGNTIYF	TGCGCCAGCAGCCCCGGGACAGGGTTAGGAAACACCATATATTTT
TRBV29-1	-	TRBD2	TRBJ2-3	CSVGAGGARRADTQYF	TGCAGCGTTGGTGCGGGGGGGGCTAGGCGGGCCGATACGCAGTATTTT
TRBV6-1	once	TRBD1	TRBJ1-6	CASSVETGGNSPLHF	TGTGCCAGCAGTGTAGAAACAGGGGGCAATTCACCCCTCCACTTT
TRBV28	-	-	TRBJ2-2	CASSLVSNTGELFF	TGTGCCAGCAGTTTAGTCAGTAACACCGGGGAGCTGTTTTTT
TRBV18	-	-	TRBJ2-5	CASSPPRGAWQLLETQYF	TGTGCCAGCTCACCCCCACGGGGAGCGTGGCAACTCCTTGAGACCCAGTACTTC
TRBV7-9	-	TRBD1	TRBJ1-1	CASSSGGVNTEAFF	TGTGCCAGCTCCTCAGGGGGAGTAAACACTGAAGCTTTCTTT
TRBV4-2	-	TRBD1	TRBJ2-5	CASSPTQDRGETQYF	TGTGCCAGCAGCCCGACGCAGGACAGGGGAGAGACCCAGTACTTC
TRBV28	-	-	TRBJ2-1	CASSLYPGEQFF	TGTGCCAGCAGTTTATATCCGGGAGAGCAGTTCTTC
TRBV28	-	TRBD2	TRBJ2-5	CASRPRTSGIRGETQYF	TGTGCCAGCAGGCCAAGGACTAGCGGAATAAGGGGAGAGACCCAGTACTTC
TRBV19	-	TRBD2	TRBJ2-5	CASSGLAGGNRLETQYF	TGTGCCAGTAGTGGACTAGCGGGGGGGAATCGATTAGAGACCCAGTACTTC
TRBV5-4	once	TRBD2	TRBJ2-7	CASSLGLAGDYEQYF	TGTGCCAGCAGCTTGGGTCTAGCGGGAGACTACGAGCAGTACTTC
TRBV5-4	-	TRBD2	TRBJ2-7	CASSSGTSPYEQYF	TGTGCCAGCAGCTCCGGGACTAGCCCCTACGAGCAGTACTTC
TRBV6-1	-	-	TRBJ2-5	CATLRAIGGETQYF	TGTGCCACGCTGAGGGCGATTGGGGGGGAGACCCAGTACTTC
TRBV4-3	-	-	TRBJ1-5	CASSQGRNQPQHF	TGCGCCAGCAGCCAAGGCAGAAATCAGCCCCAGCATTTT
TRBV5-5	-	-	TRBJ2-1	CASSLAGEGPWSEQFF	TGTGCCAGCAGCTTGGCCGGAGAGGGCCCTTGGAGTGAGCAGTTCTTC
TRBV7-2	-	TRBD1	TRBJ1-2	CASSVRQGGDYGYTF	TGTGCCAGCAGCGTCCGACAGGGGGGGGACTATGGCTACACCTTC
TRBV14	-	-	TRBJ1-1	CASSREGRGEAFF	TGTGCCAGCAGCCGGGAGGGGAGGGGTGAAGCTTTCTTT
TRBV11-2	once	TRBD2	TRBJ2-7	CASSYLGLKEIYEQYF	TGTGCCAGCAGTTACCTGGGACTAAAAGAGATCTACGAGCAGTACTTC
TRBV2	few	-	TRBJ1-4	CASRDLGSTNEKLFF	TGTGCCAGCAGAGATCTGGGCTCCACTAATGAAAAACTGTTTTTT
TRBV2	-	-	TRBJ2-2	CASKQAGDTGELFF	TGTGCCAGCAAACAGGCAGGGGACACCGGGGAGCTGTTTTTT
TRBV9	-	TRBD1	TRBJ2-1	CASSEEGSGTGKSGEQFF	TGTGCCAGCAGCGAGGAGGGCTCCGGGACAGGGAAGTCCGGTGAGCAGTTCTTC
TRBV5-1	-	-	TRBJ1-3	CASSFSVQTAGNTIYF	TGCGCCAGCAGCTTTTCCGTACAGACGGCTGGAAACACCATATATTTT
TRBV2	-	TRBD2	TRBJ2-7	CASSDLSGRAYEQYF	TGTGCCAGCAGTGACCTTAGCGGGAGGGCCTACGAGCAGTACTTC
TRBV7-9	once	TRBD2	TRBJ2-2	CASSTSGRSATGELFF	TGTGCCAGCAGCACTAGCGGGAGGTCGGCCACCGGGGAGCTGTTTTTT
TRBV11-2	-	-	TRBJ2-7	CASSLGGRSYEQYF	TGTGCCAGCAGCTTAGGAGGGAGGTCCTACGAGCAGTACTTC